These T cell receptor beta chains were read from a single sample in a study of shared clonotypes between healthy human individuals. Method: immunoSEQ multiplex PCR; TCRdb's copy keeps in-frame clones and lacks some. The sample lists 2 million to 2.5 million clones, approximately 95% occurring once. Sequencing input: naive CD4+ T cells sorted from blood. The receptors come from a man aged 18 to 29 in good health. Each CDR3 is given with its conserved first and last residue. A D gene is named only where the DNA matches it firmly.

D gene: TRBD2; V gene: TRBV5-6; CDR3 protein: CASSLSGRRTDTQYF
D gene: NA; V gene: TRBV5-1; CDR3 protein: CASSLASAPGQPQHF
D gene: NA; V gene: TRBV6-5; CDR3 protein: CASSYSSAGRTYEQYF
D gene: NA; V gene: TRBV9; CDR3 protein: CASSVGMSTYEQYF
D gene: NA; V gene: TRBV10-3; CDR3 protein: CAIRAGTQSSYEQYF
D gene: NA; V gene: TRBV18; CDR3 protein: CASSPPGAATNEKLFF
D gene: TRBD2; V gene: TRBV5-8; CDR3 protein: CASSLRTSRGTGELFF
D gene: NA; V gene: TRBV7-9; CDR3 protein: CASSTPRGGHTEAFF
D gene: NA; V gene: TRBV30; CDR3 protein: CAWAGQTAAQQYF
D gene: NA; V gene: TRBV27; CDR3 protein: CASSTPRASTDTQYF
D gene: NA; V gene: TRBV7-9; CDR3 protein: CASSPGLTVGLEQYF